This T cell receptor (beta chain) is from a study of radiotherapy plus CTLA-4 blockade in lung cancer. Study-wide background: Of all patients, around 20% responded objectively and roughly 31% showed disease control. Study outcomes and limitations: Early blood T cell clone changes and increased post-radiation serum interferon-beta were reportedly the strongest response predictors. Expansion in blood of tumor-derived TCR clones was seen after radiotherapy plus ipilimumab.

On this clone itself: What it recognizes is unknown.

Each patient with chemo-refractory metastatic non-small-cell lung cancer was treated with focal radiation plus CTLA-4 blockade using ipilimumab. The method was immunoSEQ multiplex PCR; TCRdb's version includes in-frame clones alone and lacks a portion of them. The sample lists some 37,000 clones; approximately 72% were seen once. The CDR3 is 13 residues long. The germline gives CDR1 SGHRS, CDR2 YFSETQ. V gave up 4 bases and J gave up 6 bases, with 14 bases separating them. The V gene is TRBV5-1, the J gene TRBJ2-7; D ambiguous. This TCR was recovered from a human donor with non-small cell lung cancer who had stable disease on radiotherapy plus ipilimumab. Sequenced material: peripheral blood, taken from a patient treated with radiotherapy plus ipilimumab. The CDR3 reads CASSLQDRGEQYF. CDR3 bases: TGCGCCAGCAGCCTACAAGACCGCGGCGAGCAGTACTTC.